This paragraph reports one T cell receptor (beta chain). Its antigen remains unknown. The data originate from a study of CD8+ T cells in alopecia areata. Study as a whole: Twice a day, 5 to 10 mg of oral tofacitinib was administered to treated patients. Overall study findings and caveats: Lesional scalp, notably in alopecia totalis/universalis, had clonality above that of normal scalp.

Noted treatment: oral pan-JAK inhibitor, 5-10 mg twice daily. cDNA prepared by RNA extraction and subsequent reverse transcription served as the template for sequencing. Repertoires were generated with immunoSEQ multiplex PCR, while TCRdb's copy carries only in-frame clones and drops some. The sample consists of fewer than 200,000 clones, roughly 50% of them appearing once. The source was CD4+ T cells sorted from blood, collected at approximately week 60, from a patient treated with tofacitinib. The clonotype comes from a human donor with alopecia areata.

CDR3 DNA: TGCAGCGTTGGGTTTATTCTCGTGACAGACGATGAAGCTTTCTTT. This sequence encodes CSVGFILVTDDEAFF. The chain is built from TRBV29-1 and TRBJ1-1; weak D call: TRBD1 (5 bases). The CDR3 extends over 15 amino acids. Per germline, CDR1 SQVTM and CDR2 ANQGSEA. The V end lost 4 bases, the J end lost 7 bases, and 22 bases lay between the germline ends. Based on the CDR3 plus reference TRBV29-1 and TRBJ1-1, the full variable domain is SAVISQKPSRDICQRGTSLTIQCQVDSQVTMMFWYRQQPGQSLTLIATANQGSEATYESGFVIDKFPISRPNLTFSTLTVSNMSPEDSSIYLCSVGFILVTDDEAFFGQGTRLTVV.